Listed below are T cell receptor beta chains from one sample, sequenced in a study of blood T cell repertoires in COVID-19. Measured with immunoSEQ multiplex PCR; TCRdb has only the in-frame clones, and not every one. This sample has about 140,000 clones, with roughly 80% found just once. Sequencing input: peripheral blood. The receptor set was obtained from a woman aged 55-69 years with acute or convalescent COVID-19. The conserved cysteine and the conserved F or W are not part of the CDR3 here.

j_call,v_call,cdr3_aa
TRBJ2-2,TRBV7-8,ASSLNLVAASVTGELF
TRBJ2-3,TRBV19,ASSILDSRTDTQY
TRBJ2-1,TRBV4-1,ASSQDGIGYNEQF
TRBJ1-4,TRBV5-6,ASSLQGANEKLF
TRBJ2-6,TRBV9,ASASGANVLT
TRBJ2-5,TRBV11-3,ASSSTAYQETQY
TRBJ1-6,TRBV10-1,ASRRDGNH
TRBJ1-5,TRBV7-6,ASSLGVGPNQPQH
TRBJ1-1,TRBV19,ASSTTGTGTQAF
TRBJ1-6,TRBV20-1,SASSTGFYSPLH
TRBJ1-4,TRBV7-8,ASSPRGGASGKLF
TRBJ1-6,TRBV12-3/TRBV12-4,ASRTMTGSPLH
TRBJ1-1,TRBV28,ASTPISGTGVEAF
TRBJ1-1,TRBV28,ASTYFGGKTEAF
TRBJ1-5,TRBV5-6,ASSRTGIRQPQH
TRBJ1-2,TRBV7-2,ASSFGQSYGYT
TRBJ2-3,TRBV7-8,ASSEDSVFRDYLEDTQY
TRBJ1-1,TRBV5-1,ASSPGNTEAF
TRBJ2-7,TRBV29-1,SVGGQGPPYEQY
TRBJ2-5,TRBV18,ASSSGQGAVETQY
TRBJ1-4,TRBV7-9,ASSYRGIDNEKLF
TRBJ2-7,TRBV2,ASSVDRGLEQY
TRBJ2-1,TRBV29-1,RVTSGSGSYNEQF
TRBJ2-3,TRBV6-4,ASRGLAGGTDTQY
TRBJ1-2,TRBV6-1,ASSEGIPARLGLNYGYT
TRBJ2-2,TRBV4-3,ASSFGLAGEAGELF
TRBJ2-2,TRBV19,ASSIAPGTGELF
TRBJ2-2,TRBV7-2,ASSSIAGGPTGELF
TRBJ1-1,TRBV10-3,AISPGQEAF
TRBJ1-3,TRBV28,ASSDTGPGNTIY
TRBJ2-2,TRBV5-1,ASSVGNGLGGELF
TRBJ2-3,TRBV24-1,ATSDLGRVTDTQY
TRBJ1-2,TRBV6-5,ASRQGVSGYT
TRBJ1-2,TRBV6-4,ASKRDRTSYGYT
TRBJ2-7,TRBV28,ASSRTSGTYEQY
TRBJ2-3,TRBV18,ASSSMTGDTQY
TRBJ2-7,TRBV5-1,ASSRTGTSGGEQY
TRBJ2-7,TRBV6-2/TRBV6-3,ASSYGGGPYEQY
TRBJ2-5,TRBV25-1,ASSDPGAGGETQY
TRBJ2-3,TRBV24-1,ATTAGTSSSDTQY
TRBJ2-7,TRBV4-3,ASSQGVGQTYEQY
TRBJ2-1,TRBV29-1,NTGGANNEQF
TRBJ2-3,TRBV5-1,ASSLSAFTSTDTQY
TRBJ2-2,TRBV30,AWAGTAAGELF